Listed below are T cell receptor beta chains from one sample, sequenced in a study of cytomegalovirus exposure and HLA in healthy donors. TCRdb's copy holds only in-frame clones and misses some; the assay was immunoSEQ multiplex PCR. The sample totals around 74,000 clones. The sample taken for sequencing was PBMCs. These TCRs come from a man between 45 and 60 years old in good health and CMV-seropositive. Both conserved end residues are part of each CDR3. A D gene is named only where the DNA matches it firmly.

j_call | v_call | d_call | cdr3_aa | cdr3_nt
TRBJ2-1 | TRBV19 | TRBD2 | CASSPPRTSSYNEQFF | TGTGCCAGTAGTCCTCCGCGGACTAGTTCCTACAATGAGCAGTTCTTC
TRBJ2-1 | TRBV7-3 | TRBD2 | CASSLVAGLNEQFF | TGTGCCAGCAGCTTGGTAGCGGGGCTCAATGAGCAGTTCTTC
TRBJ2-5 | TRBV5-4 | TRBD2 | CASSSRTSPETQYF | TGTGCCAGCAGCTCCCGGACTAGTCCGGAGACCCAGTACTTC
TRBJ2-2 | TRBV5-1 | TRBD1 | CASTGRTGGDTGELFF | TGCGCCAGCACCGGGAGGACAGGGGGCGACACCGGGGAGCTGTTTTTT
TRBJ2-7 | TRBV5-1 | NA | CASSLGAREGEQYF | TGCGCCAGCAGCTTGGGGGCTCGAGAGGGCGAGCAGTACTTC
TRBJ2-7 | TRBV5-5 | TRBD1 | CASSLGQGVTYEQYF | TGTGCCAGCAGCTTGGGACAGGGGGTCACCTACGAGCAGTACTTC
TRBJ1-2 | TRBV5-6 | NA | CASSLGDGRYGYTF | TGTGCCAGCAGCTTAGGAGACGGAAGGTATGGCTACACCTTC
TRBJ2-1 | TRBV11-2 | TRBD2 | CASSLDGTSDEQFF | TGTGCCAGCAGCTTAGATGGGACTAGCGATGAGCAGTTCTTC
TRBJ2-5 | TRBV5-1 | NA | CASSLAPAGQETQYF | TGCGCCAGCAGCTTGGCCCCGGCAGGTCAAGAGACCCAGTACTTC
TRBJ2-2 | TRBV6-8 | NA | CASSYAGTGELFF | TGTGCCAGCAGTTACGCGGGCACCGGGGAGCTGTTTTTT
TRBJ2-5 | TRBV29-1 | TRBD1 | CSFRDRGPLETQYF | TGCAGCTTCAGGGACAGGGGACCTTTGGAGACCCAGTACTTC
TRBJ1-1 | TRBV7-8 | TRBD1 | CASSLFGTGSTEAFF | TGTGCCAGCAGCCTATTCGGGACAGGGAGTACTGAAGCTTTCTTT
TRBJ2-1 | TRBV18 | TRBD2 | CASSLLAGASNEQFF | TGTGCCAGCTCACTACTAGCGGGAGCCTCCAATGAGCAGTTCTTC
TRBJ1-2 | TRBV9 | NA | CASSGGTRESVSNYGYTF | TGTGCCAGCAGCGGAGGAACCCGGGAGAGCGTTAGTAACTATGGCTACACCTTC
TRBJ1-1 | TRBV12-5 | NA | CASGSPWRLDTEAFF | TGTGCTAGTGGTTCCCCATGGAGGTTGGACACTGAAGCTTTCTTT
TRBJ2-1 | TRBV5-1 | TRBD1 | CASSLEGLGTVYNEQFF | TGCGCCAGCAGCTTAGAAGGGTTAGGGACAGTTTACAATGAGCAGTTCTTC
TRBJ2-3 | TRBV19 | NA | CASTGTSTDTQYF | TGTGCCAGTACAGGGACATCCACAGATACGCAGTATTTT
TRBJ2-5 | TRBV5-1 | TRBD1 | CASKLGGVTGGRETQYF | TGCGCCAGCAAGCTTGGGGGGGTTACAGGGGGCCGAGAGACCCAGTACTTC
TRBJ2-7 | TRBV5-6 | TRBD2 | CASSSWGLEDEQYF | TGTGCCAGCAGCTCGTGGGGACTAGAAGACGAGCAGTACTTC
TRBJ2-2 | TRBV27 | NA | CASSSRDPQSNTGELFF | TGTGCCAGCAGTTCCAGGGATCCTCAGTCGAACACCGGGGAGCTGTTTTTT
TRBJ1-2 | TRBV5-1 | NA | CASSLVTQGRGGYTF | TGCGCCAGCAGCTTGGTAACGCAGGGGCGAGGAGGCTACACCTTC
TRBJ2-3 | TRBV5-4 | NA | CASSPSRAGDTQYF | TGTGCCAGCAGCCCGAGTAGGGCGGGGGATACGCAGTATTTT
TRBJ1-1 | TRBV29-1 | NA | CSVQREESNTEAFF | TGCAGCGTTCAGAGGGAGGAGTCCAACACTGAAGCTTTCTTT
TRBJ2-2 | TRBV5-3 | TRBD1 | CARSSKFPGQGTGELFF | TGTGCCAGAAGCTCTAAATTTCCGGGACAGGGCACCGGGGAGCTGTTTTTT
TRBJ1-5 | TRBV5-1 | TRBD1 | CASRQGNNQPQHF | TGCGCCAGTAGACAGGGAAACAATCAGCCCCAGCATTTT
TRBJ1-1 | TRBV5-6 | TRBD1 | CASSTRQGGLNTEAFF | TGTGCCAGCAGCACTCGACAGGGGGGCCTCAACACTGAAGCTTTCTTT
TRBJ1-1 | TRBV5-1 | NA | CASSPGGGRDTEAFF | TGCGCCAGCAGCCCAGGCGGGGGCAGGGACACTGAAGCTTTCTTT
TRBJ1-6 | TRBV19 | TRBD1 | CASSAGQGFGSPLHF | TGTGCCAGTAGTGCCGGACAGGGTTTCGGATCACCCCTCCACTTT
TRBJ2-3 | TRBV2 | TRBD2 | CASSGEGHRDTQYF | TGTGCCAGCAGTGGGGAGGGGCACCGAGATACGCAGTATTTT
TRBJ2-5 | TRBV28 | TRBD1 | CASRLQGVGETQYF | TGTGCCAGCAGGCTACAGGGGGTGGGGGAGACCCAGTACTTC
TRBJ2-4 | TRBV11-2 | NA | CASSPPTTLAKNIQYF | TGTGCCAGCAGCCCTCCGACTACTCTAGCCAAAAACATTCAGTACTTC
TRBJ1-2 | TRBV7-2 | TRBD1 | CASSLPTGIIYGYTF | TGTGCCAGCAGCTTACCGACAGGGATCATCTATGGCTACACCTTC
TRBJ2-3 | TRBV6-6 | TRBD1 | CASSYGTGPTDTQYF | TGTGCCAGCAGTTACGGGACAGGGCCCACAGATACGCAGTATTTT
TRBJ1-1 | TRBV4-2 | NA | CASSQEGGNTEAFF | TGTGCCAGCAGCCAAGAAGGAGGGAACACTGAAGCTTTCTTT
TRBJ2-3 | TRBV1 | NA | CTSSHLPVTDTQYF | TGCACCAGCAGCCATCTCCCGGTTACAGATACGCAGTATTTT
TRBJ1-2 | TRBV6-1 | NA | CASRRSTETGYTF | TGTGCCAGCAGGAGATCCACAGAAACTGGCTACACCTTC
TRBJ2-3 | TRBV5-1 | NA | CASSQRLDHTQYF | TGCGCCAGCAGTCAGAGACTGGATCATACGCAGTATTTT
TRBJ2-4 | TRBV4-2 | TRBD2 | CASSQVGGGRLNIQYF | TGTGCCAGCAGCCAAGTTGGTGGCGGGAGACTAAACATTCAGTACTTC
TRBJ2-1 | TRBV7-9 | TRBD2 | CASSTGLAGGLSYNEQFF | TGTGCCAGCAGCACGGGACTAGCGGGGGGGCTATCCTACAATGAGCAGTTCTTC
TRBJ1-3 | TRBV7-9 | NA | CASRSTESGNTIYF | TGTGCCAGCAGGTCTACAGAATCTGGAAACACCATATATTTT
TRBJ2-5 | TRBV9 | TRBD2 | CASSAGLAKETQYF | TGTGCCAGCAGCGCGGGACTAGCGAAAGAGACCCAGTACTTC
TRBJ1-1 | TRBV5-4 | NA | CASSYDRLNTEAFF | TGTGCCAGCAGCTATGACAGGTTGAACACTGAAGCTTTCTTT
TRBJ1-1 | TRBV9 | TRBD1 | CASSARTGGYTEAFF | TGTGCCAGCAGCGCGCGGACAGGGGGATATACTGAAGCTTTCTTT
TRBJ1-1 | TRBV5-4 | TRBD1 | CASSLETGVNAEAFF | TGTGCCAGCAGCCTTGAGACAGGGGTGAACGCTGAAGCTTTCTTT
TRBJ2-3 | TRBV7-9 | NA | CASSLGRGTQYF | TGTGCCAGCAGCTTAGGTCGGGGGACGCAGTATTTT
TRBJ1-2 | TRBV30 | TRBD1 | CACGQGAYGYTF | TGTGCCTGCGGACAGGGGGCCTATGGCTACACCTTC
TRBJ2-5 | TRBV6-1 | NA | CASTMREETQYF | TGTGCCAGCACCATGAGGGAAGAGACCCAGTACTTC
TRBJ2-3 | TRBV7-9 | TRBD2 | CASSPLAGGLTDTQYF | TGTGCCAGCAGCCCACTAGCGGGGGGCCTCACAGATACGCAGTATTTT
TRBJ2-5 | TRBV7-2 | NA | CASSLGGQETQYF | TGTGCCAGCAGCTTAGGCGGCCAAGAGACCCAGTACTTC
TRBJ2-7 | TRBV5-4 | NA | CASSREGSSYEQYF | TGTGCCAGCAGCCGAGAGGGCTCTTCCTACGAGCAGTACTTC
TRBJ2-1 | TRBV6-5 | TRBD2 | CASTLAGGLHNEQFF | TGTGCCAGCACCTTAGCGGGGGGCCTTCACAATGAGCAGTTCTTC
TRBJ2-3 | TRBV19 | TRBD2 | CASSKLEGLAVSTDTQYF | TGTGCCTCTAGTAAGTTGGAGGGTCTAGCGGTTAGCACAGATACGCAGTATTTT
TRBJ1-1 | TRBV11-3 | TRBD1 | CASSFRQGGSNTEAFF | TGTGCCAGCAGCTTCCGACAGGGCGGATCGAACACTGAAGCTTTCTTT
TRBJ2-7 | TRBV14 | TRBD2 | CASSQERDFTAGSEQYF | TGTGCCAGCAGCCAAGAGAGGGACTTTACAGCGGGATCCGAGCAGTACTTC